One and the same sample provided the 30 T cell receptor beta chains below, sequenced in a study of CD8+CD57+ T cells in acquired aplastic anemia. The template for TCR beta VDJ and CDR3 sequence profiling was genomic DNA. TCRdb processed the reads anew with MiXCR; each CDR3 protein has one entry. The repertoire holds roughly 250,000 distinct CDR3 sequences, approximately 82% seen once, with 40% to 55% in the top ten. An expansion of CD8+CD57+ cells by flow cytometry had been shown in patients chosen for sequencing. The material sequenced was sorted CD4+, CD8+, or CD8+CD57+ T cells (not recorded which) from PBMCs. These receptors were obtained from a human donor with aplastic anemia.

The rearrangement links TRBV7-2 to TRBJ2-7, with D maybe TRBD2 (6 bases). V gave up 5 bases and J gave up 7 bases, with 15 bases separating them. The CDR3 length is 13 residues. Germline values: CDR1 SGHTA, CDR2 FQGNSA. The CDR3 sequence is CASSQAGGAEQYV. The CDR3 nucleotides read TGTGCCAGCAGCCAAGCGGGCGGGGCGGAGCAGTACGTC.

The chain employs TRBV19 and TRBJ1-2, with 9 bases identical to TRBD1. V gave up 4 bases and J gave up 8 bases; unmatched junction bases: 11. The CDR3 length is 15 residues. In germline, CDR1 is LNHDA, CDR2 SQIVND (reference sequence). Here the CDR3 DNA reads TGTGCCAGTAGTACCCTGAGGGGGACAGGGAAAGGCTACACCTTC. This codes for CASSTLRGTGKGYTF.

This clonotype appeared a few times. The chain is built from TRBV7-8 and TRBJ2-7, with D possibly matching TRBD2 (6 bases). In germline, CDR1 is SGHVS, CDR2 FQNEAQ. V gave up 0 bases and J gave up 10 bases, with 22 bases separating them. This CDR3 is 16 amino acids long. CDR3 loop: CASSLAGGPDTQDQYF. The CDR3 bases are TGTGCCAGCAGCTTAGCGGGAGGACCCGATACGCAGGATCAGTACTTC.

The chain uses TRBV2 and TRBJ1-1; no clear D. There are 14 residues in the CDR3. Trimming pared 6 bases from V and 2 bases from J, leaving 13 bases between. The germline V gene encodes CDR1 SNHLY and CDR2 FYNNEI. CDR3 sequence: CASRELNANTEAFF. The CDR3 region has the DNA TGTGCCAGCAGAGAGCTAAATGCTAACACTGAAGCTTTCTTT.

The genes are TRBV7-2 and TRBJ2-5; D perhaps matches TRBD2 (5 bases). Germline V gene data show CDR1 as SGHTA and CDR2 as FQGNSA. The V end lost 9 bases, the J end lost 2 bases, and 19 bases lay between the germline ends. CDR3 length: 15 amino acids. The CDR3 bases are TGTGCCAGTAGTCCTACCCGGACTCTACAAGAGACCCAGTACTTC. It is translated as CASSPTRTLQETQYF.

Details on this clonotype: The junction and the germline gene differ at one end; a read error may be behind it. The chain links TRBV7-6 to TRBJ2-1; D possibly corresponds to TRBD2 (5 bases). The CDR3 runs to 17 residues. The germline V gene has CDR1 SGHVS and CDR2 FNYEAQ. This CDR3 reads CASTLAERYGPYNEQFF. The CDR3 region has the DNA TGTGCCAGCACCTTAGCCGAGCGGTATGGGCCCTACAATGAGCAGTTCTTC.

Notes on this clonotype: At one end the junction does not follow the germline gene, possibly because of a read error. This rearrangement joins TRBV7-9 to TRBJ1-5; D might be TRBD1 (5 bases). The CDR3 is 14 amino acids. Germline assignment: CDR1 SEHNR and CDR2 FQNEAQ (reference sequence). CDR3 sequence reads: CARSQVRGGQPQDF. In DNA, the CDR3 is TGTGCCAGAAGCCAAGTAAGGGGAGGTCAGCCCCAGGATTTT.

As DNA, the CDR3 is TGTGCCAGCAGCTTTGCGAGCGCCCGAAATCAGCCCCAGCATTTT. This translates into CASSFASARNQPQHF. J is TRBJ1-5 and V is TRBV5-4; D remains ambiguous. Deletions cut 2 bases from V and 4 bases from J, with 13 bases between. Per germline, CDR1 SGHNT and CDR2 YYREEE (reference sequence). This CDR3 is 15 amino acids long.

V gene TRBV19 combines with J gene TRBJ1-6; no definite D call. The CDR3 is 13 residues long. V gave up 7 bases and J gave up 6 bases, with 10 bases separating them. Germline CDR1 is LNHDA and CDR2 is SQIVND (reference sequence). CDR3: CASNLQTNSPLHF. CDR3 bases: TGTGCCAGTAATCTCCAGACTAATTCACCCCTCCACTTT. The whole variable domain, remainder taken from reference TRBV19 and TRBJ1-6, is DGGITQSPKYLFRKEGQNVTLSCEQNLNHDAMYWYRQDPGQGLRLIYYSQIVNDFQKGDIAEGYSVSREKKESFPLTVTSAQKNPTAFYLCASNLQTNSPLHFGNGTRLTVT.

In nucleotides, the CDR3 is TGTGCCAGCAGGTGGACAGGTTATTCACCCCTCCACTTT. It translates to CASRWTGYSPLHF. This chain joins TRBV25-1 and TRBJ1-6; 7 bases align to TRBD1. Trimming removed 6 bases from V and 8 bases from J; junction bases left unmatched: 4. This CDR3 is built from 13 residues. Germline V lookup: CDR1 MGHDK, CDR2 SYGVNS.

The chain couples TRBV9 to TRBJ2-7; 9 bases align to TRBD2. CDR1 and CDR2 from the germline V gene are SGDLS and YYNGEE. Losses at the gene ends were 0 bases for V and 7 bases for J; bases not matched to a gene: 11. This CDR3 region has 16 residues. The CDR3 DNA sequence: TGTGCCAGCAGCGTAGGAGGGACTAGCTCCTACAATGAGCAGTACGTC. Translated, it gives CASSVGGTSSYNEQYV.

The chain employs TRBV7-2 and TRBJ2-3; D unresolved. Germline V gene sequence: CDR1 SGHTA, CDR2 FQGNSA. The CDR3 consists of 15 residues. Trimming stripped 5 bases from V and 15 bases from J, with 27 bases between. The CDR3 here is CASSEGSGSPLHYYF. The CDR3 DNA follows: TGTGCCAGCAGCGAAGGTTCTGGATCACCCCTCCACTATTATTTT.

The chain is built from TRBV12-3 or TRBV12-4 and TRBJ2-7; D may be TRBD1 (5 bases). The CDR3 covers 14 residues. V was shortened by 6 bases and J by 2 bases, with 14 bases between the two germline ends. The CDR3 nucleotides are TGTGCCAGCAGGCCCGGTAAGGGGACCTACGAGCAGTACTTC. It translates to CASRPGKGTYEQYF.

The chain has TRBV7-9 and TRBJ2-1, with D maybe TRBD2 (6 bases). CDR3 length: 13 amino acids. Germline V gene data show CDR1 as SEHNR and CDR2 as FQNEAQ (reference sequence). V was clipped by 6 bases and J by 12 bases, with 18 bases between them. The CDR3 is CASSVGGIRGQFF. CDR3 sequence (DNA): TGTGCCAGCAGTGTTGGGGGGATCCGTGGGCAGTTCTTC.

The genes are TRBV19 and TRBJ2-3; either TRBD1 or TRBD2 may supply D (5 bases each). V lost 3 bases, J lost 5 bases, and 12 bases lay in between. The CDR3 covers 14 residues. Per the germline V gene, CDR1 is LNHDA and CDR2 is SQIVND (reference sequence). In DNA form, the CDR3 reads TGTGCCAGTAGTATGGTAGGGACGAGAGATACGCAGTATTTT. Amino acids: CASSMVGTRDTQYF.

As to this clonotype: Relative to the germline gene, one junction end is altered; a read error may explain this. The chain carries TRBV2 and TRBJ2-3; D is ambiguous. Germline V lookup: CDR1 SNHLY, CDR2 FYNNEI. This CDR3 is 13 amino acids long. Here the CDR3 reads CASGDGCRDKHYF. The CDR3 DNA follows: TGTGCCAGCGGTGATGGTTGCAGAGATAAGCACTATTTT.

This clonotype has just one count. The DNA for the CDR3 is TGTGCCACCAGCAGAGCGAAAGCCGGTACACAAGGTGGAGATACGCAGTATTTT. Translating it yields CATSRAKAGTQGGDTQYF. V gene TRBV15 combines with J gene TRBJ2-3, with D uncertain. CDR1 and CDR2 from the germline V gene are LNHNV and YYDKDF (reference sequence). Trimming took 1 base from V and 5 from J, leaving 22 bases between them. This CDR3 is built from 18 residues.

This clonotype was found a few times. V and J are TRBV20-1 and TRBJ2-7, with D possibly TRBD2 on 6 matching bases. CDR3 length equals 9 residues. CDR1 and CDR2 from the germline V gene are DFQATT and SNEGSKA (reference sequence). CDR3 DNA sequence: TGCAGTGCTAGAGGGCGGGCTAGCGTG. The encoded protein is CSARGRASV.

CDR3 residues: CASSLAGGPANQYTF. CDR3 bases: TGTGCCAGCAGCTTAGCCGGAGGCCCCGCTAATCAGTATACCTTC. The V gene is TRBV7-2, the J gene TRBJ1-2; D ambiguous. This CDR3 has 15 amino acids. The V gene's germline CDR1 is SGHTA and CDR2 FQGNSA. V was clipped by 0 bases and J by 14 bases, with 22 bases between them.

The chain is built from TRBV7-9 and TRBJ2-1, with TRBD2 matching over 8 bases. The CDR3 is 14 amino acids. Germline-derived CDR1 and CDR2 are SEHNR and FQNEAQ (reference sequence). The junction had 7 bases not matched to a gene; V was cut back by 5 bases and J by 7 bases. The CDR3 reads CASSLSSGKNEQFF. Here the CDR3 DNA reads TGTGCCAGCAGCCTAAGTAGCGGGAAAAATGAGCAGTTCTTC.

With respect to this clonotype: The final CDR3 position lacks the conserved phenylalanine or tryptophan, pointing to a likely read error. The rearrangement joins TRBV2 to TRBJ2-5; D might be TRBD2 (7 bases). Germline CDR1 reads SNHLY; CDR2 reads FYNNEI. The CDR3 totals 13 residues. Trimming shortened V by 8 bases and J by 11 bases, and 21 bases separated the two germline ends. DNA of the CDR3: TGTGCCAGCGGGGGCGGGGGAAGATACGCGCAGTACGTT. Translated, it gives CASGGGGRYAQYV.

This sequence joins TRBV7-8 and TRBJ1-2; 9 bases align to TRBD1. V shed 4 bases and J 6 bases; nucleotides not matched to a gene: 6. Germline CDR1 reads SGHVS; CDR2 reads FQNEAQ. CDR3 size: 14 residues. CDR3 in DNA: TGTGCCAGCAGCTACGGGACAGGGAGGAATGGCTACACCTTC. Encoded protein: CASSYGTGRNGYTF.

The J gene is TRBJ1-6, the V gene TRBV7-8; D gene uncertain. The V and J ends lost 5 bases and 13 bases respectively, with 24 bases between them. Germline CDR1 is SGHVS and CDR2 is FQNEAQ. The CDR3 length is 16 residues. CDR3 nucleotide sequence: TGTGCCAGCAGCGCCGAGAGCGCCTCCTATACTCAGCCCCTCCACTTT. Its translation is CASSAESASYTQPLHF.

This chain links TRBV11-1 with TRBJ1-2; 10 nucleotides match TRBD1. The CDR3 is 16 amino acids. The V segment lost 5 bases and the J segment 8 bases; nucleotides outside the gene matches: 14. Germline V gene sequence: CDR1 SGHAT, CDR2 FQDESV (reference sequence). DNA for the CDR3: TGTGCCAGCAGCCCCATGGGGGGGACAGGGGTCGGCGGCTACACCTTC. Residues: CASSPMGGTGVGGYTF.

In the case of this clonotype: An end of the junction does not agree with germline; a read error may underlie this. The J gene is TRBJ1-1, the V gene TRBV7-8; 8 positions agree with TRBD1. Germline V gene data show CDR1 as SGHVS and CDR2 as FQNEAQ. The CDR3 spans 15 residues. CDR3 protein: CASSLAGQAYTQAFF. Written as DNA, the CDR3 is TGTGCCAGCAGCCTAGCGGGACAGGCTTACACTCAAGCTTTCTTC.

In the case of this clonotype: Without the conserved terminal phenylalanine or tryptophan, this CDR3 likely stems from a read error. It is unclear where the CDR3 begins or ends on the DNA, so no DNA is shown, and the CDR3 is as TCRdb lists it. The chain is built from TRBV7-9 and TRBJ2-4; the table calls TRBD2, which could not be checked here. The CDR3 is 12 amino acids long, termini counted. Per germline, CDR1 SEHNR and CDR2 FQNEAQ (reference sequence). The CDR3 reads CASSFARSGGYV.

This chain uses TRBV11-2 with TRBJ2-1; 8 bases match TRBD2. Germline V gene data show CDR1 as SGHAT and CDR2 as FQNNGV. CDR3 size: 16 residues. Trimming took 4 bases from V and 8 from J; bases not matched to a gene: 13. CDR3 amino acids: CASSWDRGGGSDEQFF. The CDR3 DNA sequence: TGTGCCAGCAGCTGGGATAGAGGCGGGGGGAGCGATGAGCAGTTCTTC.

With respect to this clonotype: Likely a read error: the CDR3 ends without its conserved phenylalanine or tryptophan. V is TRBV7-9 and J is TRBJ2-3, with D uncertain. Germline loops: CDR1 SEHNR, CDR2 FQNEAQ (reference sequence). The CDR3 is made up of 13 amino acids. Trimming cost V 8 bases and J 11 bases, with 20 bases left between them. In nucleotides, the CDR3 is TGTGCCAGCGGGGTCCAAAGAAGCGAGAGGCAGTATTAT. Its translation is CASGVQRSERQYY.

A note on this clonotype: At one of its ends the junction is not consistent with the germline gene, which may arise from a read error. The chain is built from TRBV7-8 and TRBJ1-1; no reliable D call. Germline CDR1 and CDR2: SGHVS and FQNEAQ. This CDR3 contains 15 residues. The CDR3 sequence is CASSPDVTNEKLFFF. The CDR3 bases are TGCGCCAGCAGCCCAGATGTGACAAATGAAAAACTGTTTTTCTTT. Full variable domain (outside the CDR3, taken from reference TRBV7-8 and TRBJ1-1): GAGVSQSPRYKVAKRGQDVALRCDPISGHVSLFWYQQALGQGPEFLTYFQNEAQLDKSGLPSDRFFAERPEGSVSTLKIQRTQQEDSAVYLCASSPDVTNEKLFFFGQGTRLTVV.

Points on this clonotype: The conserved phenylalanine or tryptophan is not found at the CDR3 terminus, so this likely reflects a read error. No DNA is shown, since the ends of the CDR3 on it are uncertain; the CDR3 is the one TCRdb lists. The V gene is TRBV2, the J gene TRBJ1-2; the tabulated D call, TRBD1, remains unverified against the DNA. Germline CDR1 is SNHLY and CDR2 is FYNNEI. The CDR3 is 15 amino acids long, termini counted. CDR3 sequence reads: CASSLTGGAEHCDAP.